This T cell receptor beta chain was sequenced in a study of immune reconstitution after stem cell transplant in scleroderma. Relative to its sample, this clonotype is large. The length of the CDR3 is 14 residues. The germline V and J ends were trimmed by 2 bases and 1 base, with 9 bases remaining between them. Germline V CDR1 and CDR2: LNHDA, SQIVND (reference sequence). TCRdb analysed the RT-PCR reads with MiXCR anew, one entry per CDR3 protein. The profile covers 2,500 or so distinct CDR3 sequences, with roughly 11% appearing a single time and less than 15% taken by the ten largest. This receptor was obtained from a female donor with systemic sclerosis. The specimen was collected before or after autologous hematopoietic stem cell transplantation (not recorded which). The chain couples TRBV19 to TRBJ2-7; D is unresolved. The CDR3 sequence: CASSISRTSYEQYF. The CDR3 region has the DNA TGTGCCAGTAGTATATCCCGAACATCCTACGAGCAGTACTTC.